These 19 T cell receptor beta chains originate from one sample sequenced in a study of cytomegalovirus exposure and HLA in healthy donors. In the PCR, 60 Vbeta and 13 Jbeta primers were used. The method was immunoSEQ multiplex PCR; TCRdb's version includes in-frame clones alone and lacks a portion of them. The sample comprises 200,000 to 250,000 clones, more than 75% of which are singletons, and 3.8% rests with the top ten. Sequencing was done on a sample of PBMCs. Every receptor here comes from a male donor in good health and CMV-seronegative.

This clone was picked up a small number of times. Different DNA sequences within this sample yield the same CDR3. The chain carries TRBV9 and TRBJ2-3; maybe TRBD2 (6 bases). Trimming shortened V by 0 bases and J by 0 bases, and 8 bases separated the two germline ends. Germline CDR1 and CDR2: SGDLS and YYNGEE. There are 15 residues in the CDR3. The CDR3 DNA sequence: TGTGCCAGCAGCGTAGTGGGGACTAGCACAGATACGCAGTATTTT. The encoded protein is CASSVVGTSTDTQYF. Complete variable domain (other parts from reference TRBV9 and TRBJ2-3): DSGVTQTPKHLITATGQRVTLRCSPRSGDLSVYWYQQSLDQGLQFLIQYYNGEERAKGNILERFSAQQFPDLHSELNLSSLELGDSALYFCASSVVGTSTDTQYFGPGTRLTVL.

The CDR3 DNA sequence: TGCGCCAGCAGCTTGGATAGGACTAGCGGGAGTTGGCAGTACTTC. This encodes CASSLDRTSGSWQYF. The V and J genes are TRBV5-1 and TRBJ2-7, with 13 nucleotides matching TRBD2. V trimming: 0 bases; J trimming: 9 bases; junction bases outside the gene matches: 6. This CDR3 is built from 15 residues. Germline V gene lookup returns CDR1 SGHRS and CDR2 YFSETQ.

This clone appeared once. The rearrangement uses TRBV4-1 and TRBJ2-7; maybe TRBD2 (5 bases). Deletions cut 0 bases from V and 2 bases from J, with 11 bases between. The CDR3 is 15 residues long. Germline CDR1 and CDR2: MGHRA and YSYEKL. Here the CDR3 DNA reads TGCGCCAGCAGCCAAGACTCCCGGGATACCTACGAGCAGTACTTC. Protein sequence: CASSQDSRDTYEQYF.

The V and J genes are TRBV28 and TRBJ2-1, with 11 bases lining up with TRBD1. CDR3 size: 14 residues. CDR1 and CDR2 (germline): MDHEN, SYDVKM. V shed 9 bases, J shed 2 bases, and the junction held 3 bases outside the gene matches. The CDR3 bases are TGTGCCAGGATGGGACAGGGGGCCTACAATGAGCAGTTCTTC. Protein product: CARMGQGAYNEQFF. The whole variable domain, filled in from reference TRBV28 and TRBJ2-1, reads DVKVTQSSRYLVKRTGEKVFLECVQDMDHENMFWYRQDPGLGLRLIYFSYDVKMKEKGDIPEGYSVSREKKERFSLILESASTNQTSMYLCARMGQGAYNEQFFGPGTRLTVL.

The genes are TRBV12-5 and TRBJ2-1; a weak D match, TRBD2 (6 bases). CDR3 length: 15 residues. The germline CDR1 and CDR2 sequences are LGHNT and FRNRAP. V gave up 5 bases and J gave up 8 bases, with 19 bases separating them. The CDR3 DNA reads as TGTGCTAGTGGTCGGGGGACCCGCGGGGTGGATGAGCAGTTCTTC. This sequence encodes CASGRGTRGVDEQFF.

The chain joins TRBV29-1 to TRBJ2-7; 7 nucleotides agree with TRBD2. Germline V CDR1 and CDR2: SQVTM, ANQGSEA. The CDR3 totals 13 residues. After removal of 6 bases from V and 6 bases from J, the junction contained 11 bases not matched to a gene. DNA for the CDR3: TGCAGCGTGATGGTGGCGGGAGCAGCCGAGCAGTACTTC. Its protein is CSVMVAGAAEQYF.

The V gene is TRBV27, the J gene TRBJ2-1; 12 bases fit TRBD2. Losses at the gene ends were 5 bases for V and 6 bases for J; bases not matched to a gene: 5. There are 15 residues in the CDR3. The V gene's germline CDR1 is MNHEY and CDR2 SMNVEV (reference sequence). The CDR3 DNA reads TGTGCCAGCAGTCCTACTAGCGGGAGGAGCAATGAGCAGTTCTTC. This sequence encodes CASSPTSGRSNEQFF.

This chain uses TRBV11-2 with TRBJ1-1, with D possibly being TRBD1 (6 bases). V was pared by 5 bases and J by 1 base, with 17 bases between. The CDR3 extends over 16 amino acids. Germline lookup yields CDR1 SGHAT and CDR2 FQNNGV. Here the CDR3 reads CASSPFGGVGNTEAFF. CDR3 in DNA: TGTGCCAGCAGCCCCTTTGGGGGCGTGGGGAACACTGAAGCTTTCTTT.

The chain links TRBV2 to TRBJ2-2; D call uncertain. This CDR3 has 14 residues. Germline assignment: CDR1 SNHLY and CDR2 FYNNEI. V was pared by 6 bases and J by 3 bases, with 11 bases between. The CDR3 sequence is CASSTQDDTGELFF. The CDR3 DNA follows: TGTGCCAGCAGCACCCAGGATGACACCGGGGAGCTGTTTTTT.

The chain couples TRBV27 to TRBJ1-1, with a weak D call TRBD1 (6 bases). Between the trimmed V and J ends, which lost 2 bases and 4 bases, there was a span of 11 bases. The CDR3 has 14 residues. Germline V CDR1 and CDR2: MNHEY, SMNVEV (reference sequence). CDR3 in amino acids: CASSLTGLVTEAFF. The CDR3 DNA is TGTGCCAGCAGTTTAACAGGGTTGGTCACTGAAGCTTTCTTT.

The V and J genes are TRBV29-1 and TRBJ2-5, with 11 bases that match TRBD2. Germline CDR1 reads SQVTM; CDR2 reads ANQGSEA. The CDR3 length is 13 residues. Trimming took 7 bases from V and 4 from J; bases not matched to a gene: 5. The CDR3 protein is CSALLAGGETQYF. The CDR3, as DNA: TGCAGCGCACTTCTAGCGGGAGGAGAGACCCAGTACTTC.

This chain uses TRBV9 with TRBJ2-5, with 9 bases matching TRBD2. Germline lookup yields CDR1 SGDLS and CDR2 YYNGEE. This CDR3 has 16 residues. V trimming: 0 bases; J trimming: 3 bases; junction bases outside the gene matches: 6. The chain's CDR3 is CASSVEAGGPEETQYF. The CDR3 region has the DNA TGTGCCAGCAGCGTAGAAGCGGGAGGACCGGAAGAGACCCAGTACTTC. The full variable domain, with the rest looked up from reference TRBV9 and TRBJ2-5, is DSGVTQTPKHLITATGQRVTLRCSPRSGDLSVYWYQQSLDQGLQFLIQYYNGEERAKGNILERFSAQQFPDLHSELNLSSLELGDSALYFCASSVEAGGPEETQYFGPGTRLLVL.

The chain employs TRBV19 and TRBJ2-7, with D maybe TRBD1 (5 bases). This CDR3 is 14 amino acids long. Trimming stripped 5 bases from V and 2 bases from J, with 13 bases between. Germline CDR1 is LNHDA and CDR2 is SQIVND (reference sequence). DNA for the CDR3: TGTGCCAGTAGTGTCCTGACAGAGCCCTACGAGCAGTACTTC. This sequence encodes CASSVLTEPYEQYF.

The chain is built from TRBV27 and TRBJ2-7; 8 bases match TRBD2. The CDR3 is 14 residues long. J gave up 3 bases and V 3 bases, and 4 bases lay outside the gene matches. Germline V gene sequence: CDR1 MNHEY, CDR2 SMNVEV (reference sequence). As DNA, the CDR3 is TGTGCCAGCAGTTTCGGGGGGGGCGGCTACGAGCAGTACTTC. Residues: CASSFGGGGYEQYF.

Regarding this clone: A read error may account for a junction end that differs from germline. The chain has TRBV7-9 and TRBJ2-7; a possible D gene is TRBD1 (5 bases). Germline CDR1 is SEHNR and CDR2 is FQNEAQ (reference sequence). The CDR3 spans 13 residues. The CDR3 DNA reads TGTTCCAGCAGCTTAGCTGACAGCTACGAGCAGTACTTC. It specifies CSSSLADSYEQYF.

This chain links TRBV10-3 with TRBJ2-7; 8 bases match TRBD2. From germline, CDR1 is ENHRY and CDR2 SYGVKD. V shed 7 bases, J shed 0 bases, and the junction held 8 bases outside the gene matches. This CDR3 spans 15 amino acids. CDR3 sequence (DNA): TGTGCCATCAAAAAACTAGCGGATAGCTCCTACGAGCAGTACTTC. Protein product: CAIKKLADSSYEQYF.

This rearrangement joins TRBV28 to TRBJ2-7, with 8 bases that match TRBD1. CDR3 size: 15 residues. After removal of 3 bases from V and 6 bases from J, the junction contained 10 bases not matched to a gene. Germline V gene data show CDR1 as MDHEN and CDR2 as SYDVKM. The CDR3 reads CASSFGGTGYCEQYF. The CDR3 region has the DNA TGTGCCAGCAGTTTTGGGGGGACAGGATACTGCGAGCAGTACTTC.

The chain couples TRBV5-6 to TRBJ2-7; 9 nucleotides agree with TRBD1. Trimming took 4 bases from V and 1 from J; bases not matched to a gene: 9. CDR3 length: 16 amino acids. Germline V gene lookup returns CDR1 SGHDT and CDR2 YYEEEE. Here the CDR3 DNA reads TGTGCCAGCAGCCATTTAATGGGACAGGGATCCTACGAGCAGTACTTC. Its protein is CASSHLMGQGSYEQYF. Filled out from reference TRBV5-6 and TRBJ2-7, the complete variable domain reads DAGVTQSPTHLIKTRGQQVTLRCSPKSGHDTVSWYQQALGQGPQFIFQYYEEEERQRGNFPDRFSGHQFPNYSSELNVNALLLGDSALYLCASSHLMGQGSYEQYFGPGTRLTVT.

A few counts support this clone. V gene TRBV27 combines with J gene TRBJ1-4; no clear D. Germline loops: CDR1 MNHEY, CDR2 SMNVEV (reference sequence). V was pared by 6 bases and J by 1 base, with 9 bases between. This CDR3 has 14 residues. The CDR3 protein is CASSSRGTNEKLFF. CDR3 in DNA: TGTGCCAGCAGCAGCCGGGGAACTAATGAAAAACTGTTTTTT.